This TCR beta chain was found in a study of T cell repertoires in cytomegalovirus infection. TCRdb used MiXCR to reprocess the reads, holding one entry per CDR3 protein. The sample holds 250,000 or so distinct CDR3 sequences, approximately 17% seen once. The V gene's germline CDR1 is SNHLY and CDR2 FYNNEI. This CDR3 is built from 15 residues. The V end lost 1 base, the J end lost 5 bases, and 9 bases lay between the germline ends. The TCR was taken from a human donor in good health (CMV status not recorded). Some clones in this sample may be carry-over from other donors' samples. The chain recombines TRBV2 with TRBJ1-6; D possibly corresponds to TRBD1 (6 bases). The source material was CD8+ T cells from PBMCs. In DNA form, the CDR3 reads TGTGCCAGCAGTGAAGGGACAGACGATAATTCACCCCTCCACTTT. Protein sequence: CASSEGTDDNSPLHF.